The rows below give T cell receptor beta chains drawn from one sample of a study of shared T cell receptors in the human thymus. Profiling relied on immunoSEQ multiplex PCR, and the TCRdb table lists in-frame clones only, not all of them. Of some 720,000 clones in the sample, 88% were seen once. This sample also appeared in a second study, on human thymus T cells.

The specimen sequenced was thymocytes. Receptors originate from a boy younger than two with a congenital heart defect. Both conserved end residues are part of each CDR3. The D gene is left open where the match is weak. Size is omitted from some rows. Given values are once, few, many or a class for expanded clones.

-,TRBV5-4,TRBJ2-5,-,CASSLLAAPGEQYF,TGTGCCAGCAGCTTATTAGCGGCTCCGGGGGAGCAGTACTTC
TRBD2,TRBV7-8,TRBJ2-7,-,CASSHGLAGSHEQYF,TGTGCCAGCAGCCATGGACTAGCGGGATCGCACGAGCAGTACTTC
TRBD2,TRBV20-1,TRBJ2-1,once,CSAGTKNEQFF,TGCAGTGCTGGGACTAAGAATGAGCAGTTCTTC
TRBD1,TRBV12-5,TRBJ1-5,-,CASGLFPDRGLNQPQHF,TGTGCTAGTGGTTTGTTCCCGGACAGGGGCCTCAATCAGCCCCAGCATTTT
TRBD1,TRBV9,TRBJ2-3,-,CASSASTGGASDTQYF,TGTGCCAGCAGCGCCTCCACAGGGGGCGCGTCAGATACGCAGTATTTT
-,TRBV7-3,TRBJ2-1,-,CASSLGRDCYNEQFF,TGTGCCAGCAGCTTAGGCCGGGATTGCTACAATGAGCAGTTCTTC
-,TRBV5-5,TRBJ1-4,-,CASSLVWEFNEKLFF,TGTGCCAGCAGCTTGGTTTGGGAGTTTAATGAAAAACTGTTTTTT
TRBD2,TRBV7-6,TRBJ2-1,-,CASTSPGLAGGLSYNEQFF,TGTGCCAGCACCTCCCCTGGGCTAGCGGGAGGGCTCTCCTACAATGAGCAGTTCTTC
-,TRBV7-9,TRBJ1-1,-,CASSLKGTRRPNTEAFF,TGTGCCAGCAGCTTAAAGGGGACTAGGAGACCGAACACTGAAGCTTTCTTT
TRBD1,TRBV4-3,TRBJ2-5,-,CASSQSLGDRGSLQETQYF,TGCGCCAGCAGCCAGTCCTTAGGGGACAGGGGGTCACTACAAGAGACCCAGTACTTC
-,TRBV5-1,TRBJ2-7,-,CASNPSSYEQYF,TGCGCCAGCAATCCGAGCTCCTACGAGCAGTACTTC
-,TRBV5-4,TRBJ2-1,-,CASSSDFRVRETYNEQFF,TGTGCCAGCAGCTCGGACTTTCGAGTAAGGGAGACTTACAATGAGCAGTTCTTC
TRBD2,TRBV29-1,TRBJ2-1,-,CSAAKTSGNYNEQFF,TGCAGCGCTGCTAAGACTAGCGGAAACTACAATGAGCAGTTCTTC
TRBD2,TRBV7-3,TRBJ2-2,-,CASSSAGTRDTGELFF,TGTGCCAGCAGCTCCGCCGGGACTAGGGACACCGGGGAGCTGTTTTTT
-,TRBV10-3,TRBJ2-1,-,CAISQGQVFTYNEQFF,TGTGCCATCAGTCAGGGCCAGGTTTTCACCTACAATGAGCAGTTCTTC
TRBD2,TRBV18,TRBJ2-7,-,CASSPGTSGTDEQYF,TGTGCCAGCTCACCTGGGACTAGCGGGACGGACGAGCAGTACTTC
-,TRBV5-1,TRBJ1-3,-,CASSLREGTRSGNTIYF,TGCGCCAGCAGCTTGCGGGAGGGAACCCGCTCTGGAAACACCATATATTTT
TRBD2,TRBV19,TRBJ2-7,-,CASSMMAGGPGEQYF,TGTGCCAGTAGTATGATGGCGGGAGGGCCAGGTGAGCAGTACTTC
TRBD2,TRBV27,TRBJ2-7,-,CASSLFTSGREYF,TGTGCCAGCAGTTTATTCACTAGCGGGAGGGAGTACTTC
TRBD2,TRBV6-1,TRBJ2-2,-,CASSVKRQRGENTGELFF,TGTGCCAGCAGTGTCAAAAGGCAGCGGGGGGAAAACACCGGGGAGCTGTTTTTT
TRBD2,TRBV10-2,TRBJ2-7,-,CASSEGRTSGPGSSYEQYF,TGCGCCAGCAGTGAGGGGCGGACTAGCGGCCCAGGGAGCTCCTACGAGCAGTACTTC
-,TRBV19,TRBJ1-4,few,CASSQQGNYEKLFF,TGTGCCAGTTCGCAACAGGGCAACTATGAAAAACTGTTTTTT
TRBD2,TRBV11-3,TRBJ2-1,-,CASSLAGAGGLAGEQFF,TGTGCCAGCAGCTTAGCCGGAGCGGGAGGGCTAGCTGGTGAGCAGTTCTTC
-,TRBV15,TRBJ1-3,-,CATSREAAQGLDTIYF,TGTGCCACCAGCAGAGAGGCAGCGCAGGGGCTGGACACCATATATTTT
TRBD2,TRBV28,TRBJ2-7,-,CASSLLNVWGLAGVNEQYF,TGTGCCAGCAGTTTATTGAATGTCTGGGGGCTAGCGGGAGTGAACGAGCAGTACTTC
TRBD2,TRBV7-2,TRBJ2-3,-,CASTIRRWTSGRTDTQYF,TGTGCCAGCACCATTAGAAGATGGACTAGCGGCCGCACAGATACGCAGTATTTT
TRBD2,TRBV6-1,TRBJ2-7,-,CASSSRVREAYEQYF,TGTGCCAGCAGTTCCCGGGTCCGGGAGGCCTACGAGCAGTACTTC
-,TRBV6-1,TRBJ1-3,once,CASSGRGPGNTIYF,TGTGCCAGCAGTGGGCGGGGACCTGGAAACACCATATATTTT
-,TRBV4-2,TRBJ1-3,-,CASSPVVGEGNTIYF,TGTGCCAGCAGCCCGGTGGTTGGAGAAGGAAACACCATATATTTT
TRBD1,TRBV27,TRBJ1-1,-,CASRLVPGQGLVDTEAFF,TGTGCCAGCAGGCTTGTCCCGGGACAGGGTTTGGTAGACACTGAAGCTTTCTTT
-,TRBV7-2,TRBJ1-5,-,CASSPGGGWGQPQHF,TGTGCCAGCAGCCCGGGGGGGGGCTGGGGTCAGCCCCAGCATTTT
-,TRBV14,TRBJ1-2,-,CASSQGKQVPSNYGYTF,TGTGCCAGCAGCCAAGGAAAACAGGTTCCTTCTAACTATGGCTACACCTTC
-,TRBV11-2,TRBJ2-7,-,CASSQARGYEQYF,TGTGCCAGCAGCCAGGCCAGGGGCTACGAGCAGTACTTC
TRBD2,TRBV11-3,TRBJ2-2,-,CASSVLLAGVTENTGELFF,TGTGCCAGCAGCGTGTTACTAGCGGGAGTTACCGAGAACACCGGGGAGCTGTTTTTT
-,TRBV14,TRBJ2-7,-,CASSQEGASPYEQYF,TGTGCCAGCAGCCAGGAGGGGGCTAGTCCTTACGAGCAGTACTTC
-,TRBV5-1,TRBJ1-1,-,CASSFKTGELNTEAFF,TGCGCCAGCAGCTTCAAGACAGGAGAGTTGAACACTGAAGCTTTCTTT
TRBD2,TRBV14,TRBJ2-1,-,CASSPEGGARNEQFF,TGTGCCAGCAGCCCCGAGGGAGGGGCGCGGAATGAGCAGTTCTTC
TRBD2,TRBV7-3,TRBJ2-5,-,CASSLTEGPAGAGETQYF,TGTGCCAGCAGCTTAACGGAGGGACCGGCGGGAGCGGGAGAGACCCAGTACTTC
-,TRBV28,TRBJ2-3,-,CASLSSTDTQYF,TGTGCCAGTCTATCCAGCACAGATACGCAGTATTTT
TRBD2,TRBV7-8,TRBJ2-2,-,CASSFSGRDGGELFF,TGTGCCAGCAGCTTTAGCGGGAGAGATGGCGGGGAGCTGTTTTTT
TRBD1,TRBV18,TRBJ2-3,-,CASSVGQGVPLKTDTQYF,TGTGCCAGCTCGGTCGGACAGGGGGTTCCCCTTAAGACAGATACGCAGTATTTT
TRBD2,TRBV30,TRBJ2-1,once,CAWTLPGGIAGANEQFF,TGTGCCTGGACCCTCCCCGGGGGAATAGCGGGGGCCAATGAGCAGTTCTTC
-,TRBV11-2,TRBJ1-2,-,CASSSRDRPNYGYTF,TGTGCCAGCAGCTCCCGCGACAGGCCTAACTATGGCTACACCTTC
TRBD2,TRBV4-2,TRBJ2-7,-,CASSQGTSGSSLQYF,TGTGCCAGCAGCCAAGGGACTAGCGGGAGCAGCTTGCAGTACTTC
-,TRBV29-1,TRBJ1-2,-,CSVDGGDNYGYTF,TGCAGCGTCGATGGGGGGGATAACTATGGCTACACCTTC
TRBD2,TRBV15,TRBJ2-1,-,CATSRGGLAGPYNEQFF,TGTGCCACCAGCAGAGGAGGACTAGCGGGACCCTACAATGAGCAGTTCTTC
TRBD2,TRBV29-1,TRBJ2-7,-,CSVAGTSSYEQYF,TGCAGCGTTGCCGGGACTAGTTCCTACGAGCAGTACTTC
TRBD2,TRBV7-2,TRBJ2-7,once,CASSTGLAGVSYEQYF,TGTGCCAGCAGTACCGGACTAGCGGGAGTCTCCTACGAGCAGTACTTC
TRBD2,TRBV30,TRBJ2-3,-,CAWSPPGEREGGTQYF,TGTGCCTGGAGTCCCCCGGGGGAGCGGGAGGGAGGCACGCAGTATTTT
TRBD1,TRBV28,TRBJ2-7,-,CASALDDRAYEQYF,TGTGCCAGCGCCCTCGACGACAGGGCCTACGAGCAGTACTTC
-,TRBV21-1,TRBJ1-1,few,CASTPGRQVWGTCTEAFF,TGTGCCAGCACCCCGGGGAGACAGGTCTGGGGAACCTGCACTGAAGCTTTCTTT
-,TRBV6-4,TRBJ2-7,-,CATPSGRGYEQYF,TGTGCCACCCCTAGTGGCAGGGGCTACGAGCAGTACTTC
-,TRBV5-5,TRBJ2-7,-,CASSLAGVPYEQYF,TGTGCCAGCAGCTTGGCGGGGGTCCCCTACGAGCAGTACTTC
-,TRBV15,TRBJ2-3,-,CATSRGGGGQGVADTQYF,TGTGCCACCAGCAGAGGGGGGGGCGGTCAGGGAGTCGCAGATACGCAGTATTTT
TRBD2,TRBV9,TRBJ2-1,-,CASSNIRASGSTDEQFF,TGTGCCAGCAGCAATATAAGGGCTAGCGGGAGTACCGATGAGCAGTTCTTC
-,TRBV10-2,TRBJ2-7,-,CASSPLGRNRSYEQYF,TGCGCCAGCAGCCCCCTCGGGCGGAACAGGTCCTACGAGCAGTACTTC
TRBD2,TRBV11-2,TRBJ2-1,-,CASSLDPVLAGNRWEEQFF,TGTGCCAGCAGCTTAGATCCAGTACTAGCGGGAAATAGGTGGGAGGAGCAGTTCTTC
TRBD1,TRBV28,TRBJ2-5,-,CASRDRGQETQYF,TGTGCCAGCCGGGACAGGGGCCAAGAGACCCAGTACTTC